This T cell receptor beta chain was recovered during a study of blood T cell repertoires in COVID-19. At the level of the study: Sites across the United States, Italy and Spain contributed samples from acute and convalescent COVID-19. T cells, B-cell-depleted T cells, or PBMCs provided the cDNA or gDNA that served as material.

The CDR3 totals 17 residues. J was trimmed by 5 bases and V by 1 base; bases with no gene match: 9. Germline values: CDR1 MNHNS, CDR2 SASEGT. Per the original methods: Estimation of nucleated cell counts relied on the amplification of reference gene primers. Using immunoSEQ multiplex PCR, the repertoire was profiled, and TCRdb retains in-frame clones only, with some absent. Clone size and V and J calls were adopted from that table, with D and trimming inferred from the DNA. The sample lists over 60,000 clones, around 80% occurring once. Specimen: peripheral blood. V usage is TRBV6-1 and J usage is TRBJ2-1; the match to TRBD2 covers 9 bases. This receptor was obtained from a human donor in a cohort sampled during active COVID-19. CDR3 loop: CASSEVVLAGTNNEQFF. The DNA of the CDR3 is TGTGCCAGCAGTGAAGTTGTGCTAGCGGGGACAAACAATGAGCAGTTCTTC.